The sequence of this T cell receptor beta chain was determined in a study of cytomegalovirus exposure and HLA in healthy donors. The CDR3 is 18 residues long. The V and J ends lost 2 bases and 2 bases respectively, with 19 bases between them. The germline CDR1 and CDR2 sequences are MRHNA and SNTAGT. The study, taken as a whole, reports: Sequencing probably produced one cluster of sequence variants that were highly shared. Several V segments, TRBV6-2 and TRBV6-3 among them, could not be told apart and were dropped. Rates of TCR association differed by HLA locus in a later analysis, with DRB1 highest and HLA-C lowest. An analysis was carried out at a later point. It showed that HLA-associated TCR beta chains were more clonally expanded than equally common non-associated chains.

Comments on this clone: Its antigen remains unidentified.

PCR involved 60 Vbeta and 13 Jbeta primers. Clones were sequenced by immunoSEQ multiplex PCR, and TCRdb holds only the in-frame ones, with some missing. The sample consists of some 180,000 clones, 70% to 75% of them appearing once. V is TRBV6-4 and J is TRBJ2-1, with a possible D match to TRBD1 (6 bases). The TCR originated in a male donor in good health and CMV-seronegative. Sequencing was done on a sample of PBMCs. CDR3 DNA: TGTGCCAGCAGTGACCCCTACGGAAAGGACAGCCCCTACAATGAGCAGTTCTTC. It specifies CASSDPYGKDSPYNEQFF.